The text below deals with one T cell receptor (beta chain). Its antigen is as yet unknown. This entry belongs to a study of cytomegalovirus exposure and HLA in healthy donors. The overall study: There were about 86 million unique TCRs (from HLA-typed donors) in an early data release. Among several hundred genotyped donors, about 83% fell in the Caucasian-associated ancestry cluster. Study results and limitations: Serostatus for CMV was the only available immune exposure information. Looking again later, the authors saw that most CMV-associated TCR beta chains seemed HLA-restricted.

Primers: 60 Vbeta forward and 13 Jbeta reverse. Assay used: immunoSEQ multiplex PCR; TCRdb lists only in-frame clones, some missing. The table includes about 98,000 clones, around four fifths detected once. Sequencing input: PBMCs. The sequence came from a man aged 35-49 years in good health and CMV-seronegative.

Here the CDR3 reads CASTQYGLLTYNEQFF. CDR3 nucleotides: TGTGCCAGCACTCAATACGGACTCCTGACCTACAATGAGCAGTTCTTC. The rearrangement uses TRBV2 and TRBJ2-1; weak D call: TRBD2 (5 bases). The germline V and J ends were trimmed by 7 bases and 2 bases, with 18 bases remaining between them. Germline V gene data show CDR1 as SNHLY and CDR2 as FYNNEI. The CDR3 is made up of 16 amino acids.